This TCR beta chain was found in a study of blood T cell repertoires in COVID-19. Data came from immunoSEQ multiplex PCR; TCRdb stores just in-frame clones and leaves some out. This table holds fewer than 300,000 clones, approximately 93% found once. The receptor comes from a woman aged 25 to 39 with COVID-19, enrolled during active disease. Material for sequencing was peripheral blood.

The CDR3 is CASSLAPAGTSTDTQYF. CDR3 in DNA: TGCGCCAGCAGCTTGGCCCCAGCGGGTACAAGCACAGATACGCAGTATTTT. The chain recombines TRBV5-1 with TRBJ2-3; perhaps TRBD2 as D (6 bases). Germline CDR1 SGHRS, CDR2 YFSETQ. The CDR3 contains 17 residues. The V end was cut by 0 bases, the J end by 0 bases, with 14 bases between.